One sample yielded the 21 T cell receptor beta chains listed below, sequenced in a study of OX40 agonist ivuxolimab in advanced cancers. Only in-frame clones appear in the TCRdb table, and some are missing; sequencing was by immunoSEQ multiplex PCR. The repertoire holds around 39,000 clones, with 65% to 80% as singletons. The sequenced sample was CD4+ or CD8+ T cells sorted from blood, obtained in a trial of the OX40 agonist ivuxolimab. These receptor sequences come from an adult with an advanced solid tumor such as melanoma, head and neck, liver or kidney cancer.

As DNA, the CDR3 is TGCGCCAGCAGCCAAGTTCAGGTAGGCACTGAAGCTTTCTTT. The encoded protein is CASSQVQVGTEAFF. The genes are TRBV4-1 and TRBJ1-1; the D is unclear. V was trimmed by 1 base and J by 4 bases, leaving 10 bases between them. The CDR3 is 14 residues long. Germline loops: CDR1 MGHRA, CDR2 YSYEKL.

This clone was seen just once. The genes are TRBV30 and TRBJ2-2, with D perhaps TRBD1 or TRBD2 (9 bases each). Germline V gene data show CDR1 as GTSNPN and CDR2 as SVGIG (reference sequence). The V gene lost 5 bases and the J gene lost 7 bases, with 17 bases spanning the gap. The CDR3 sequence is 14 residues long. CDR3 residues: CAWRRGGQGGELFF. CDR3 DNA sequence: TGTGCCTGGCGGCGGGGGGGACAGGGCGGGGAGCTGTTTTTT.

The V gene is TRBV5-5, the J gene TRBJ1-5; D is unclear. CDR1 and CDR2 (germline): SGHKS, YYEKEE (reference sequence). V dropped 1 base and J dropped 3 bases, with 8 bases sitting between them. This CDR3 has 14 residues. CDR3 amino acids: CASSLSEINQPQHF. The CDR3 coding sequence is TGTGCCAGCAGCTTGTCGGAGATCAATCAGCCCCAGCATTTT.

Only a few counts were recorded for this clone. The chain recombines TRBV5-4 with TRBJ2-5, with 12 bases fitting TRBD2. The germline V gene encodes CDR1 SGHNT and CDR2 YYREEE (reference sequence). This CDR3 has 16 residues. Losses at the gene ends were 2 bases for V and 5 bases for J; bases not matched to a gene: 7. In DNA, the CDR3 is TGTGCCAGCAGCTTAACCGGACTAGCGGGGTGGGAGACCCAGTACTTC. Its protein product is CASSLTGLAGWETQYF.

The count of this clone is one. V and J are TRBV11-2 and TRBJ1-2; D unresolved. This CDR3 region has 19 residues. The ends were cut back, 5 bases at V and 5 bases at J, with 30 bases in the middle. The germline V gene encodes CDR1 SGHAT and CDR2 FQNNGV. The CDR3 is CASSPFGRAGHFPGYGYTF. The CDR3 bases are TGTGCCAGCAGCCCGTTTGGTAGGGCAGGCCACTTCCCTGGGTATGGCTACACCTTC.

Within the sample, this clone is medium-sized. This chain connects TRBV11-2 to TRBJ1-3, with D unresolved. Germline assignment: CDR1 SGHAT and CDR2 FQNNGV. Trimming pared 4 bases from V and 0 bases from J, leaving 7 bases between. CDR3 length equals 14 residues. CDR3 nucleotide sequence: TGTGCCAGCAGCTCCGGGATCTCTGGAAACACCATATATTTT. This encodes CASSSGISGNTIYF.

This sequence joins TRBV29-1 and TRBJ1-1, with D perhaps TRBD1 (5 bases). Germline CDR1 SQVTM, CDR2 ANQGSEA. The CDR3 is 10 residues long. V dropped 6 bases and J dropped 8 bases, with 10 bases sitting between them. CDR3 DNA: TGCAGCGTCGCCCACAGGGAAGCTTTCTTT. Its protein product is CSVAHREAFF. Together with reference TRBV29-1 and TRBJ1-1, the CDR3 gives the full variable domain: SAVISQKPSRDICQRGTSLTIQCQVDSQVTMMFWYRQQPGQSLTLIATANQGSEATYESGFVIDKFPISRPNLTFSTLTVSNMSPEDSSIYLCSVAHREAFFGQGTRLTVV.

The chain couples TRBV10-3 to TRBJ1-1, with D hard to call. The CDR3 runs to 16 residues. V was clipped by 2 bases and J by 0 bases, with 13 bases between them. The V gene's germline CDR1 is ENHRY and CDR2 SYGVKD. This CDR3 is CAISEMVLQLNTEAFF. The CDR3 region has the DNA TGTGCCATCAGTGAGATGGTTCTCCAGTTGAACACTGAAGCTTTCTTT.

The genes are TRBV19 and TRBJ2-7, with TRBD1 identical over 11 bases. CDR3 size: 15 residues. With 10 bases clipped from V and 2 bases from J, the junction kept 10 bases outside the gene matches. Germline values: CDR1 LNHDA, CDR2 SQIVND (reference sequence). The CDR3 sequence: CATSYRTGGTYEQYF. The CDR3 DNA reads as TGTGCCACTTCCTACCGGACAGGGGGCACCTACGAGCAGTACTTC.

The rearrangement uses TRBV5-1 and TRBJ2-1, with 9 bases matching TRBD1. CDR1 and CDR2 (germline): SGHRS, YFSETQ. V lost 1 base to trimming and J lost 7 bases; unmatched junction nucleotides: 9. The CDR3 extends over 16 amino acids. The CDR3 sequence: CASSLIPGQGTNEQFF. CDR3 in DNA: TGCGCCAGCAGCTTGATACCGGGACAGGGTACGAATGAGCAGTTCTTC.

The count of this clone is one. V and J are TRBV28 and TRBJ1-6; 10 bases line up with TRBD1. This CDR3 contains 14 residues. V lost 6 bases, J lost 10 bases, and 6 bases stayed unmatched. Germline CDR1 reads MDHEN; CDR2 reads SYDVKM. CDR3: CASRPGQGLSPLHF. In nucleotides, the CDR3 is TGTGCCAGCAGGCCGGGACAGGGGCTATCACCCCTCCACTTT.

The V and J genes are TRBV7-2 and TRBJ2-3, with unresolved D. CDR1 is SGHTA, CDR2 FQGNSA, per germline. The CDR3 contains 13 residues. Trimming left V 0 bases short and J 5 bases short, with 6 bases between. CDR3 amino acids: CASSLAYGDTQYF. In DNA form, the CDR3 reads TGTGCCAGCAGCTTAGCGTACGGAGATACGCAGTATTTT.

The V call is TRBV7-2, the J call TRBJ2-7; D call uncertain. Trimming shortened V by 2 bases and J by 6 bases, and 11 bases separated the two germline ends. Germline-derived CDR1 and CDR2 are SGHTA and FQGNSA. The CDR3 totals 13 residues. The CDR3, as DNA: TGTGCCAGCAGCTTATGGGGAACCAGCGAGCAGTACTTC. Amino acid sequence: CASSLWGTSEQYF.

The chain is built from TRBV7-2 and TRBJ1-4; D remains unclear. Germline values: CDR1 SGHTA, CDR2 FQGNSA. CDR3 size: 14 residues. V lost 1 base and J lost 2, with 5 bases in between. CDR3 nucleotides: TGTGCCAGCAGCTTAGTAGGGACTAATGAAAAACTGTTTTTT. This gives the protein CASSLVGTNEKLFF.

CDR3 coding DNA: TGTGCCAGCAGCCCAGGGGGCGAAGCTTTCTTT. Translated, it gives CASSPGGEAFF. V usage is TRBV7-6 and J usage is TRBJ1-1; 8 bases match TRBD1. J was trimmed by 8 bases and V by 5 bases; bases with no gene match: 1. The CDR3 is 11 amino acids. Per germline, CDR1 SGHVS and CDR2 FNYEAQ. The full variable domain, rest sourced from reference TRBV7-6 and TRBJ1-1, is GAGVSQSPRYKVTKRGQDVALRCDPISGHVSLYWYRQALGQGPEFLTYFNYEAQQDKSGLPNDRFSAERPEGSISTLTIQRTEQRDSAMYRCASSPGGEAFFGQGTRLTVV.

This clone was observed a single time. The chain joins TRBV6-6 to TRBJ1-2, with D unclear. The CDR3 is 12 amino acids. Germline CDR1 is MNHNY and CDR2 is SVGAGI (reference sequence). V was pared by 7 bases and J by 1 base, with 7 bases between. The CDR3 nucleotides are TGTGCCAGCACCCGCCTTAACTATGGCTACACCTTC. Translating gives CASTRLNYGYTF.

The CDR3 spells CAWRDYNEQFF. CDR3 DNA sequence: TGTGCCTGGAGGGATTACAATGAGCAGTTCTTC. The rearrangement uses TRBV30 and TRBJ2-1, with D uncertain. The CDR3 spans 11 residues. The V and J ends lost 3 bases and 4 bases respectively, with 4 bases between them. The V gene's germline CDR1 is GTSNPN and CDR2 SVGIG (reference sequence).

The chain combines TRBV5-8 with TRBJ2-2; the D gene is possibly TRBD1 (6 bases). CDR1 and CDR2 from the germline V gene are SGHTS and YDEGEE. CDR3 length: 16 amino acids. Trimming pared 1 base from V and 0 bases from J, leaving 10 bases between. The CDR3 nucleotides read TGTGCCAGCAGCTTGAAGAACAGGGCGAACACCGGGGAGCTGTTTTTT. Its protein product is CASSLKNRANTGELFF.

The chain links TRBV5-1 to TRBJ1-4; no firm D call. This CDR3 region has 15 residues. Trimming took off 3 bases at V and 2 bases at J, with 11 bases between the two ends. The germline CDR1 and CDR2 sequences are SGHRS and YFSETQ. The CDR3 DNA follows: TGCGCCAGCAGCTCCTCGGGCGGGACTAATGAAAAACTGTTTTTT. This encodes CASSSSGGTNEKLFF.

J is TRBJ2-3 and V is TRBV6-5; TRBD1 agrees at 7 bases. V shed 8 bases and J 3 bases; nucleotides not matched to a gene: 11. The CDR3 sequence is 15 residues long. Germline CDR1 reads MNHEY; CDR2 reads SVGAGI. The CDR3 region is CASRGAGGRTDTQYF. The DNA of the CDR3 is TGTGCCAGCCGGGGCGCAGGGGGTCGGACAGATACGCAGTATTTT.

This chain connects TRBV10-3 to TRBJ1-2; 10 bases align to TRBD1. The ends lost 0 bases at V and 4 bases at J; junction bases unmatched: 8. Germline values: CDR1 ENHRY, CDR2 SYGVKD. The CDR3 totals 17 residues. This CDR3 is CAISESGTGAARYGYTF. The DNA of the CDR3 is TGTGCCATCAGTGAGTCCGGGACAGGGGCCGCGCGCTATGGCTACACCTTC.